The next 16 T cell receptor beta chains were all read from a single sample in a study of T cell changes during pregnancy in multiple sclerosis. The protocol was immunoSEQ multiplex PCR, while the TCRdb copy is restricted to in-frame clones and leaves out a portion. The data show approximately 100,000 clones, 90% to 95% seen once. The starting material was peripheral blood, obtained in the third trimester of pregnancy. The receptor set was obtained from a female donor with multiple sclerosis, enrolled in a pregnancy study.

V gene TRBV11-2 combines with J gene TRBJ2-1; 8 nucleotides match TRBD2. The V segment lost 4 bases and the J segment 4 bases; nucleotides outside the gene matches: 9. The CDR3 is 16 amino acids. Germline loops: CDR1 SGHAT, CDR2 FQNNGV. The CDR3 reads CASSSNSGEKYNEQFF. As DNA, the CDR3 is TGTGCCAGCAGCTCGAATAGCGGGGAGAAGTACAATGAGCAGTTCTTC.

The chain combines TRBV2 with TRBJ2-7; D gene uncertain. The germline V and J ends were trimmed by 4 bases and 1 base, with 5 bases remaining between them. The germline gives CDR1 SNHLY, CDR2 FYNNEI. The length of the CDR3 is 12 residues. The CDR3 is CASSGLSYEQYF. As DNA, the CDR3 is TGTGCCAGCAGTGGACTGTCCTACGAGCAGTACTTC.

V gene TRBV15 combines with J gene TRBJ1-5, with a weak D call TRBD1 (6 bases). V lost 7 bases to trimming and J lost 4 bases, with 11 bases between them. The CDR3 runs to 13 residues. CDR1 is LNHNV, CDR2 YYDKDF, per germline (reference sequence). The CDR3 DNA is TGTGCCACCAAGGCCAGGGGAAATCAGCCCCAGCATTTT. Protein product: CATKARGNQPQHF.

The CDR3 DNA sequence: TGTGCCAGCAGTTTTGATGGCCTAGGTACGCAGTATTTT. Protein: CASSFDGLGTQYF. This chain links TRBV28 with TRBJ2-3; no reliable D call. V lost 3 bases and J lost 8, with 12 bases in between. This CDR3 has 13 residues. Per germline, CDR1 MDHEN and CDR2 SYDVKM. Full variable domain (remainder filled in from reference TRBV28 and TRBJ2-3): DVKVTQSSRYLVKRTGEKVFLECVQDMDHENMFWYRQDPGLGLRLIYFSYDVKMKEKGDIPEGYSVSREKKERFSLILESASTNQTSMYLCASSFDGLGTQYFGPGTRLTVL.

CDR3 protein: CSVETGENYGYTF. CDR3 nucleotides: TGCAGCGTTGAAACAGGGGAGAACTATGGCTACACCTTC. The rearrangement links TRBV29-1 to TRBJ1-2, with 7 bases identical to TRBD1. J gave up 2 bases and V 2 bases, and 2 bases lay outside the gene matches. The V gene's germline CDR1 is SQVTM and CDR2 ANQGSEA. The CDR3 length is 13 residues. The full variable domain, rest sourced from reference TRBV29-1 and TRBJ1-2, is SAVISQKPSRDICQRGTSLTIQCQVDSQVTMMFWYRQQPGQSLTLIATANQGSEATYESGFVIDKFPISRPNLTFSTLTVSNMSPEDSSIYLCSVETGENYGYTFGSGTRLTVV.

The gene calls are TRBV30 and TRBJ2-4; 12 nucleotides match TRBD1. This CDR3 spans 15 amino acids. With 4 bases clipped from V and 6 bases from J, the junction kept 7 bases outside the gene matches. The germline V gene has CDR1 GTSNPN and CDR2 SVGIG (reference sequence). The CDR3 region has the DNA TGTGCCTGGACTTCGGGACAGGGGGCTCGAAACATTCAGTACTTC. As protein: CAWTSGQGARNIQYF.

This chain uses TRBV21-1 with TRBJ2-5; the table's D call, TRBD1, has no DNA check behind it. TRBV21-1 is an annotated pseudogene. The CDR3 loop spans 14 amino acids. CDR3 in DNA: TGTGCCAGCAGCAAAAGGGGTCGAGTAGAGACCCAGTACTTC. It is translated as CASSKRGRVETQYF.

The chain carries TRBV7-2 and TRBJ2-7, with 7 bases fitting TRBD2. The V gene's germline CDR1 is SGHTA and CDR2 FQGNSA. This CDR3 has 12 amino acids. The V segment lost 10 bases and the J segment 7 bases; nucleotides outside the gene matches: 10. CDR3 sequence reads: CATGHLGGEQYF. Written as DNA, the CDR3 is TGTGCCACTGGACACCTGGGGGGGGAGCAGTACTTC.

The chain has TRBV28 and TRBJ1-2, with 9 bases lining up with TRBD1. The CDR3 totals 15 residues. V lost 6 bases, J lost 4 bases, and 9 bases stayed unmatched. The V gene's germline CDR1 is MDHEN and CDR2 SYDVKM. The CDR3 sequence: CASRSSGTGSYGYTF. The CDR3, as DNA: TGTGCCAGCAGATCCTCCGGGACAGGGTCCTATGGCTACACCTTC.

This clone was recorded a few times. This chain uses TRBV5-1 with TRBJ2-1; 9 nucleotides line up with TRBD2. J lost 10 bases, V lost 0 bases, and 11 bases had no gene match. This CDR3 has 16 amino acids. CDR1 is SGHRS, CDR2 YFSETQ, per germline. This CDR3 reads CASSLGAGGPWTEQFF. The CDR3 bases are TGCGCCAGCAGCTTGGGGGCGGGAGGGCCTTGGACGGAGCAGTTCTTC. Looking up the rest from reference TRBV5-1 and TRBJ2-1 gives the full variable domain: KAGVTQTPRYLIKTRGQQVTLSCSPISGHRSVSWYQQTPGQGLQFLFEYFSETQRNKGNFPGRFSGRQFSNSRSEMNVSTLELGDSALYLCASSLGAGGPWTEQFFGPGTRLTVL.

This clone was seen only a few times. V is TRBV6-1 and J is TRBJ2-7; possible D gene TRBD1, 6 bases. V shed 2 bases and J shed 7 bases, with 12 bases lying between them. The CDR3 is made up of 13 amino acids. The germline gives CDR1 MNHNS, CDR2 SASEGT. CDR3 DNA sequence: TGTGCCAGCAGTGAAAGACCCCAGGGGGAGCAGTACTTC. Its translation: CASSERPQGEQYF.

This sequence joins TRBV7-8 and TRBJ1-1, with D possibly matching TRBD1 (6 bases). Germline V gene sequence: CDR1 SGHVS, CDR2 FQNEAQ. Trimming cost V 2 bases and J 6 bases, with 19 bases left between them. The CDR3 runs 16 residues. CDR3 residues: CASSLFRGASLAEAFF. CDR3 coding DNA: TGTGCCAGCAGCTTATTCCGGGGGGCGTCTTTGGCTGAAGCTTTCTTT. Supplemented by reference TRBV7-8 and TRBJ1-1, the full variable domain reads GAGVSQSPRYKVAKRGQDVALRCDPISGHVSLFWYQQALGQGPEFLTYFQNEAQLDKSGLPSDRFFAERPEGSVSTLKIQRTQQEDSAVYLCASSLFRGASLAEAFFGQGTRLTVV.

The chain carries TRBV7-9 and TRBJ1-1, with 10 bases matching TRBD1. V dropped 5 bases and J dropped 6; count of bases not matched to a gene: 18. Germline CDR1 reads SEHNR; CDR2 reads FQNEAQ (reference sequence). The CDR3 totals 18 residues. The CDR3 nucleotides read TGTGCCAGCAGCCCCCCTGGGGACAGGGGCTCCGAGCGGTCTGAAGCTTTCTTT. It is translated as CASSPPGDRGSERSEAFF.

This clone showed up just a few times. The chain has TRBV4-2 and TRBJ2-7; 11 nucleotides line up with TRBD1. V was clipped by 4 bases and J by 5 bases; unmatched bases: 4. The CDR3 length is 14 residues. Germline CDR1 reads LGHNA; CDR2 reads YNFKEQ. CDR3 amino acids: CASSRPGQGDEQYF. The CDR3 DNA follows: TGTGCCAGCAGCCGTCCGGGACAGGGGGACGAGCAGTACTTC.

J is TRBJ2-1 and V is TRBV19; D gene ambiguous. V lost 3 bases to trimming and J lost 6 bases, with 9 bases between them. The CDR3 extends over 13 amino acids. Germline V lookup: CDR1 LNHDA, CDR2 SQIVND (reference sequence). Here the CDR3 reads CASSINAANEQFF. CDR3 sequence (DNA): TGTGCCAGTAGTATTAACGCGGCCAATGAGCAGTTCTTC.

In DNA, the CDR3 is TGTGCCAGTAGTATGATAGCGTCCCCTAATGAGCAGTTCTTC. Protein sequence: CASSMIASPNEQFF. The chain has TRBV19 and TRBJ2-1, with D perhaps matching TRBD2 (5 bases). Trimming left V 3 bases short and J 7 bases short, with 13 bases between. CDR3 length: 14 amino acids. CDR1 and CDR2 from the germline V gene are LNHDA and SQIVND (reference sequence).